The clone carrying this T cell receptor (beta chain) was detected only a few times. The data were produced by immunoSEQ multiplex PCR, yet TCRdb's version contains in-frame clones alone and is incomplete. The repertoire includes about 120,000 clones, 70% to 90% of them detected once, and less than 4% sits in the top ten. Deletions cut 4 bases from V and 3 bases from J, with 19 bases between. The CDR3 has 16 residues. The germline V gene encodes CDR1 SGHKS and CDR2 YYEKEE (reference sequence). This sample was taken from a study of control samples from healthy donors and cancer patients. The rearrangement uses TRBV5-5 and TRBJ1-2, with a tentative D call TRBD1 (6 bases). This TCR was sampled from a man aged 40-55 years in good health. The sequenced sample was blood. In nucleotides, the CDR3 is TGTGCCAGCAGCCACCGGGACACCCTTACGCACTATGGCTACACCTTC. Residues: CASSHRDTLTHYGYTF.